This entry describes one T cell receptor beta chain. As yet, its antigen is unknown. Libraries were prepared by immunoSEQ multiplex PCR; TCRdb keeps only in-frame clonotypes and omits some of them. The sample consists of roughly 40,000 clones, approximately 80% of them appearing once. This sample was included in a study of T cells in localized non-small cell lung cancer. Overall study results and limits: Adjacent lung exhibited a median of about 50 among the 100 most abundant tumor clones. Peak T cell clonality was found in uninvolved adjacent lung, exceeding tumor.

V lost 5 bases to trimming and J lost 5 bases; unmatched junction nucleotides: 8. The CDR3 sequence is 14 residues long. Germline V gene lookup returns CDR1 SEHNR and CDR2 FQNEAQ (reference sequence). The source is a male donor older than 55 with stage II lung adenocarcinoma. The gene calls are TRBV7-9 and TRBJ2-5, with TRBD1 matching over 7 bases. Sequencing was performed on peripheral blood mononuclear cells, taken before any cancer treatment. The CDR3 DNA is TGTGCCAGCAGCGTTCAAACAGGGGTCGAGACCCAGTACTTC. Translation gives CASSVQTGVETQYF.